A selection of T cell receptor beta chains follows, all from one sample in a study of shared clonotypes between healthy human individuals. Generated by immunoSEQ multiplex PCR, the TCRdb table keeps only in-frame clones and is missing some. Of more than 2,000,000 clones in the sample, approximately 93% are singletons; the top ten hold 0.3% to 0.4%. Sequences were obtained from naive CD4+ T cells from PBMCs. The receptors were gathered from a man aged 18 to 30 in good health. Some clones in this sample may be carry-over from other donors' samples. The CDR3 runs from the conserved cysteine through the conserved F or W. A D gene is named only where the DNA matches it firmly. Clone size is stated in some rows and not others, as once, few, many or a class when expanded.

d_call	j_call	v_call	clone_size	cdr3_aa	cdr3_nt
TRBD1	TRBJ1-4	TRBV7-9	NA	CASSFGTGGGRNEKLFF	TGTGCCAGCAGTTTCGGGACAGGGGGTGGTCGGAATGAAAAACTGTTTTTT
NA	TRBJ2-1	TRBV19	NA	CASSIPNSDEQFF	TGTGCCAGTAGTATACCCAATTCGGATGAGCAGTTCTTC
TRBD1	TRBJ1-3	TRBV9	NA	CASSLGWDSASGNTIYF	TGTGCCAGCAGTCTTGGTTGGGACAGTGCTTCGGGAAACACCATATATTTT
NA	TRBJ1-1	TRBV5-1	NA	CASSLEFLNTEAFF	TGCGCCAGCAGCTTGGAGTTCCTGAACACTGAAGCTTTCTTT
NA	TRBJ1-4	TRBV4-1	NA	CASSQTIKEKLFF	TGCGCCAGCAGCCAGACCATTAAGGAAAAACTGTTTTTT
TRBD1	TRBJ1-1	TRBV10-3	once	CAIRPSGGTEAFF	TGTGCCATCAGGCCGTCAGGGGGGACTGAAGCTTTCTTT
NA	TRBJ2-5	TRBV30	NA	CAWSVLKAQYF	TGTGCCTGGAGTGTGTTAAAGGCCCAGTACTTC
TRBD1	TRBJ2-5	TRBV7-9	NA	CASSPGQGQETQYF	TGTGCCAGCAGCCCGGGACAGGGACAAGAGACCCAGTACTTC
TRBD2	TRBJ2-3	TRBV5-1	once	CASSSRPPTSGTTDTQYF	TGCGCCAGCAGCTCCCGTCCTCCTACTAGCGGGACCACAGATACGCAGTATTTT
TRBD2	TRBJ2-5	TRBV5-1	NA	CASSLGVAGLGETQYF	TGCGCCAGCAGCTTGGGTGTAGCGGGTTTGGGAGAGACCCAGTACTTC
TRBD2	TRBJ2-1	TRBV11-2	NA	CASSSTSGPYNEQFF	TGTGCCAGCAGCTCTACTAGCGGACCCTACAATGAGCAGTTCTTC
NA	TRBJ1-2	TRBV27	once	CASSPVAALGYGYTF	TGTGCCAGCAGCCCCGTGGCGGCGCTAGGGTATGGCTACACCTTC
NA	TRBJ2-1	TRBV19	NA	CASSILVGNNNEQFF	TGTGCCAGTAGTATATTGGTAGGGAACAACAATGAGCAGTTCTTC
NA	TRBJ2-5	TRBV19	NA	CASSTSRNAIQETQYF	TGTGCCAGTAGTACCTCTAGGAACGCTATCCAAGAGACCCAGTACTTC
NA	TRBJ2-3	TRBV18	once	CASSLGSVTDTQYF	TGTGCCAGCTCACTTGGTTCGGTCACAGATACGCAGTATTTT
NA	TRBJ2-2	TRBV18	NA	CASSRYRNTGELFF	TGTGCCAGCTCACGATACAGAAACACCGGGGAGCTGTTTTTT
NA	TRBJ1-2	TRBV30	NA	CAWSLRGSNYGYTF	TGTGCCTGGAGTTTGCGGGGTTCTAACTATGGCTACACCTTC
NA	TRBJ1-2	TRBV7-9	NA	CASSPRGGIYKGGYTF	TGTGCCAGCAGCCCCCGAGGCGGGATTTACAAGGGGGGCTACACCTTC
NA	TRBJ2-2	TRBV5-1	NA	CASSTGYFWAGELFF	TGCGCCAGCAGCACAGGGTATTTTTGGGCCGGGGAGCTGTTTTTT
NA	TRBJ1-2	TRBV5-1	NA	CASSLERGSGYTF	TGCGCCAGCAGCTTGGAGAGGGGTAGTGGCTACACCTTC
NA	TRBJ1-3	TRBV5-1	NA	CASSTGLSGNTIYF	TGCGCCAGCAGCACCGGTCTCTCTGGAAACACCATATATTTT
NA	TRBJ2-7	TRBV2	once	CASAGQVTYEQYF	TGTGCCAGTGCGGGGCAAGTTACCTACGAGCAGTACTTC
NA	TRBJ2-7	TRBV5-6	NA	CASSPRPVYEQYF	TGTGCCAGCAGCCCCAGGCCGGTGTACGAGCAGTACTTC
NA	TRBJ2-2	TRBV9	NA	CASSVTGNTGELFF	TGTGCCAGCAGCGTGACAGGCAACACCGGGGAGCTGTTTTTT
NA	TRBJ1-5	TRBV18	NA	CASSEMRGNQPQHF	TGTGCCAGCTCAGAGATGAGGGGCAATCAGCCCCAGCATTTT